This T cell receptor (beta chain) was captured in a study of T-cell reconstitution after alpha-beta-depleted transplantation in children. There are many counts of this clonotype. Its antigen remains unknown. Study-level findings and limits: Hyperexpanded clones declined; after one year, newly produced T cells mostly supplied diversity. There were reportedly several hundred expanded graft clones from which alpha-beta T cells came about two months after transplant. Recipient T cells and thymic progenitors that survived gave rise to the high TCRbeta diversity observed at day 60 in some patients.

The TCRbeta library was prepared with unique molecular identifiers. Each CDR3 protein is one row after TCRdb ran MiXCR on the PCR reads. The table records approximately 170,000 distinct CDR3 sequences, around 10% of them present only once. V lost 1 base to trimming and J lost 11 bases, with 8 bases between them. CDR1 is LGHDT, CDR2 YNNKEL, per germline (reference sequence). The CDR3 covers 11 residues. This material consisted of PBMCs, taken before TCRalphabeta/CD19-depleted stem cell transplant. The TCR sequence derives from a boy aged 2 to 9 with acute myeloid leukemia, due to receive a stem cell transplant. The chain has TRBV3-1 and TRBJ1-1; maybe TRBD1 (5 bases). DNA of the CDR3: TGTGCCAGCAGCCAAGCGGGGGTTGCTTTCTTT. The encoded protein is CASSQAGVAFF.